Presented here are 10 T cell receptor beta chains from one specimen sequenced in a study of blood T cell repertoires in COVID-19. Clones were read by immunoSEQ multiplex PCR, and TCRdb kept only the in-frame ones, dropping some. Here the sample spans roughly 240,000 clones, 70% to 90% being singletons. The specimen sequenced was PBMCs or T cells enriched from blood (not recorded which). These receptors were taken from a woman aged 40-49 years with acute COVID-19.

The chain is built from TRBV12-5 and TRBJ1-4; TRBD1 matches 8 bases. The germline V gene has CDR1 LGHNT and CDR2 FRNRAP. This CDR3 is 14 amino acids long. V was clipped by 1 base and J by 8 bases; unmatched bases: 3. DNA of the CDR3: TGTGCTAGTGGTTTGGGACAGGGGCGGGAAAAACTGTTTTTT. This encodes CASGLGQGREKLFF.

The gene calls are TRBV5-4 and TRBJ2-1; 11 positions agree with TRBD2. Germline CDR1 and CDR2: SGHNT and YYREEE (reference sequence). The trim removed 9 bases at V and 6 bases at J, leaving 17 bases unmatched. The CDR3 is 17 residues long. The CDR3 DNA reads TGTGCCACTCATAGCGGGGGGGCCAGGAAAGGAGGCAATGAGCAGTTCTTC. This sequence encodes CATHSGGARKGGNEQFF.

The rearrangement links TRBV12-5 to TRBJ1-5; the match to TRBD1 covers 12 bases. This CDR3 is built from 19 residues. J lost 1 base, V lost 5 bases, and 12 bases had no gene match. Germline V gene sequence: CDR1 LGHNT, CDR2 FRNRAP. CDR3 amino acids: CASGNSRDRGHRSNQPQHF. The DNA of the CDR3 is TGTGCTAGTGGTAACAGCCGGGACAGGGGGCATCGGAGCAATCAGCCCCAGCATTTT. The full variable domain, its missing parts supplied by reference TRBV12-5 and TRBJ1-5, is DARVTQTPRHKVTEMGQEVTMRCQPILGHNTVFWYRQTMMQGLELLAYFRNRAPLDDSGMPKDRFSAEMPDATLATLKIQPSEPRDSAVYFCASGNSRDRGHRSNQPQHFGDGTRLSIL.

The V and J genes are TRBV6-5 and TRBJ2-7, with 8 bases identical to TRBD2. Germline CDR1 is MNHEY and CDR2 is SVGAGI. This CDR3 spans 15 amino acids. The junction had 5 bases not matched to a gene; V was cut back by 4 bases and J by 0 bases. The CDR3 loop reads CASSSQAGVSYEQYF. As DNA, the CDR3 is TGTGCCAGCAGTTCGCAAGCGGGGGTCTCCTACGAGCAGTACTTC.

In this sample, this clone turned up a few times. The CDR3 protein is CATSDTGLLDEQFF. Here the CDR3 DNA reads TGTGCCACCAGTGACACGGGACTACTCGATGAGCAGTTCTTC. The chain couples TRBV24-1 to TRBJ2-1; 7 positions match TRBD2. Trimming at V came to 4 bases and at J to 8 bases, leaving 7 bases not matched to a gene. Germline assignment: CDR1 KGHDR and CDR2 SFDVKD. This CDR3 is built from 14 residues.

The chain combines TRBV30 with TRBJ1-2; 7 bases map to TRBD1. CDR3 size: 12 residues. The junction had 5 bases not matched to a gene; V was cut back by 4 bases and J by 6 bases. The V gene's germline CDR1 is GTSNPN and CDR2 SVGIG (reference sequence). The CDR3 DNA sequence: TGTGCCTGGACCCATACAGGGGATGGCTACACCTTC. Amino acids: CAWTHTGDGYTF.

This chain joins TRBV10-3 and TRBJ1-2, with TRBD1 matching 8 bases. V was pared by 8 bases and J by 7 bases, with 12 bases of the junction left unmatched. The CDR3 is made up of 14 amino acids. Germline loops: CDR1 ENHRY, CDR2 SYGVKD. The CDR3 bases are TGTGCCATCGGATACCTACAGGGGGAGGCTGGCTACACCTTC. Protein sequence: CAIGYLQGEAGYTF.

The J gene is TRBJ2-5, the V gene TRBV4-3; 8 nucleotides align to TRBD2. The CDR3 length is 15 residues. Germline V CDR1 and CDR2: LGHNA, YSLEER. Trimming at V came to 1 base and at J to 4 bases, leaving 5 bases not matched to a gene. The CDR3, as DNA: TGCGCCAGCAGCCAAGGGACTAGCTACAGAGAGACCCAGTACTTC. This encodes CASSQGTSYRETQYF.

The chain carries TRBV5-1 and TRBJ2-6; weak D call: TRBD2 (6 bases). Germline CDR1 is SGHRS and CDR2 is YFSETQ. The CDR3 runs 16 residues. Between the trimmed V and J ends, which lost 4 bases and 2 bases, there was a span of 13 bases. The CDR3: CASSQLLATGANVLTF. CDR3 in DNA: TGCGCCAGCAGCCAATTACTAGCTACTGGGGCCAACGTCCTGACTTTC.

The gene calls are TRBV9 and TRBJ1-1; a possible D gene is TRBD1 (6 bases). Germline assignment: CDR1 SGDLS and CDR2 YYNGEE. The V and J ends lost 1 base and 1 base respectively, with 8 bases between them. The CDR3 length is 14 residues. Here the CDR3 DNA reads TGTGCCAGCAGCGTACAGGGGACGAACACTGAAGCTTTCTTT. Its translation: CASSVQGTNTEAFF.